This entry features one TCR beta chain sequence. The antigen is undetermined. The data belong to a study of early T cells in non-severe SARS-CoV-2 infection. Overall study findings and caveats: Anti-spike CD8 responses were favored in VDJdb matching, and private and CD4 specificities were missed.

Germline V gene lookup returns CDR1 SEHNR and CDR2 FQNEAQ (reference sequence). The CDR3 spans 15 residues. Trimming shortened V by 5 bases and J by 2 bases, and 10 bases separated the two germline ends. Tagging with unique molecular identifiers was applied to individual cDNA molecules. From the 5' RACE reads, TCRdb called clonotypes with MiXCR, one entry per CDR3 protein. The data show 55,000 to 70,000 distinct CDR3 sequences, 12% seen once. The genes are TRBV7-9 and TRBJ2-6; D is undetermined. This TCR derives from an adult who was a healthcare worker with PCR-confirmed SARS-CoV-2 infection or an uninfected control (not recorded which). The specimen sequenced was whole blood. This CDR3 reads CASSARDPGANVLTF. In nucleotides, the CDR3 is TGTGCCAGCAGCGCCAGAGACCCTGGGGCCAACGTCCTGACTTTC. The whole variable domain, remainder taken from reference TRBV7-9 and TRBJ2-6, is DTGVSQNPRHKITKRGQNVTFRCDPISEHNRLYWYRQTLGQGPEFLTYFQNEAQLEKSRLLSDRFSAERPKGSFSTLEIQRTEQGDSAMYLCASSARDPGANVLTFGAGSRLTVL.